This entry lists 23 T cell receptor beta chains sequenced from one sample in a study of blood T cell repertoires in COVID-19. Some clones are missing from TCRdb's copy, which holds only in-frame ones; the method was immunoSEQ multiplex PCR. The sample has approximately 500,000 clones, 70% to 90% seen once. Sequencing was performed on peripheral blood. These receptor sequences come from a human donor in a cohort sampled during active COVID-19.

V and J are TRBV10-3 and TRBJ1-1; D call uncertain. The V and J ends lost 2 bases and 3 bases respectively, with 7 bases between them. Looked up from germline, CDR1 is ENHRY and CDR2 is SYGVKD. This CDR3 has 13 residues. The CDR3: CAISEGRYTEAFF. The CDR3 DNA reads as TGTGCCATCAGTGAGGGCAGGTACACTGAAGCTTTCTTT.

The gene calls are TRBV6-1 and TRBJ1-2; no clear D gene. V lost 3 bases, J lost 1 base, and 9 bases lay in between. This CDR3 region has 14 residues. The germline V gene encodes CDR1 MNHNS and CDR2 SASEGT. This chain's CDR3 is CASSEAAGNYGYTF. CDR3 nucleotides: TGTGCCAGCAGTGAGGCGGCGGGTAACTATGGCTACACCTTC.

The gene calls are TRBV11-2 and TRBJ2-5; tentatively, D is TRBD1 (5 bases). The V gene lost 4 bases and the J gene lost 0 bases, with 15 bases spanning the gap. CDR1 is SGHAT and CDR2 is FQNNGV in the germline V gene. The CDR3 is 16 residues long. CDR3 DNA: TGTGCCAGCAGCTCCAACCCACAGGTACACCAAGAGACCCAGTACTTC. Its translation is CASSSNPQVHQETQYF.

The rearrangement uses TRBV3-1 (or the pseudogene TRBV3-2) and TRBJ2-7; 10 positions agree with TRBD1. V lost 0 bases to trimming and J lost 3 bases; unmatched junction nucleotides: 17. This CDR3 is built from 20 residues. Germline values: CDR1 LGHDT, CDR2 YNNKEL (reference sequence). The CDR3 here is CASSQERGSSRRTGGYEQYF. CDR3 DNA sequence: TGTGCCAGCAGCCAAGAAAGAGGGTCGAGTCGGAGGACAGGGGGCTACGAGCAGTACTTC.

This clone was picked up many times. This chain joins TRBV6-6 and TRBJ2-7; 9 bases are a match to TRBD1. This CDR3 contains 13 residues. From germline, CDR1 is MNHNY and CDR2 SVGAGI (reference sequence). Trimming at V came to 5 bases and at J to 5 bases, leaving 4 bases not matched to a gene. The CDR3 sequence: CASSRDRVNEQYF. CDR3 sequence (DNA): TGTGCCAGCAGTCGGGACAGGGTCAACGAGCAGTACTTC.

V gene TRBV6-5 combines with J gene TRBJ2-2; D unresolved. This CDR3 comprises 14 residues. The V gene lost 5 bases and the J gene lost 6 bases, with 13 bases spanning the gap. Per the germline V gene, CDR1 is MNHEY and CDR2 is SVGAGI. CDR3 DNA sequence: TGTGCCAGCAGTCCTGAATGGGCTTCCGGGGAGCTGTTTTTT. As protein: CASSPEWASGELFF.

This clone was found many times. This chain joins TRBV30 and TRBJ1-4, with D possibly being TRBD1 (5 bases). Germline assignment: CDR1 GTSNPN and CDR2 SVGIG (reference sequence). This CDR3 comprises 14 residues. V lost 3 bases to trimming and J lost 3 bases, with 11 bases between them. Written as DNA, the CDR3 is TGTGCCTGGAGGTCCAGGGCTGCTAATGAAAAACTGTTTTTT. Its protein product is CAWRSRAANEKLFF.

V is TRBV28 and J is TRBJ1-1; 9 bases agree with TRBD1. This CDR3 is 17 amino acids long. Germline V gene data show CDR1 as MDHEN and CDR2 as SYDVKM. V was clipped by 3 bases and J by 3 bases; unmatched bases: 11. CDR3 amino acids: CASSLGRQGGVYTEAFF. The CDR3 nucleotides are TGTGCCAGCAGTTTGGGCCGACAGGGGGGAGTCTACACTGAAGCTTTCTTT.

The J gene is TRBJ2-7, the V gene TRBV4-1; tentative D call: TRBD1 (6 bases). This CDR3 is 13 amino acids long. V lost 3 bases and J lost 3, with 9 bases in between. CDR1 and CDR2 (germline): MGHRA, YSYEKL. The CDR3 region is CASSQGAFYEQYF. The CDR3 DNA follows: TGCGCCAGCAGCCAGGGGGCTTTCTACGAGCAGTACTTC.

This chain uses TRBV19 with TRBJ2-7, with a tentative D call TRBD2 (5 bases). Trimming shortened V by 4 bases and J by 4 bases, and 14 bases separated the two germline ends. Germline assignment: CDR1 LNHDA and CDR2 SQIVND (reference sequence). CDR3 length: 14 amino acids. In DNA form, the CDR3 reads TGTGCCAGTAGTACCTACTCTAGCTGGTACGAGCAGTACTTC. It translates to CASSTYSSWYEQYF.

This CDR3 is CASSIWTGNQPQHF. The CDR3 DNA sequence: TGTGCCAGTAGTATTTGGACAGGCAATCAGCCCCAGCATTTT. V gene TRBV19 combines with J gene TRBJ1-5; tentatively, D is TRBD1 (6 bases). The CDR3 has 14 residues. V gave up 3 bases and J gave up 2 bases, with 8 bases separating them. Germline CDR1 is LNHDA and CDR2 is SQIVND (reference sequence).

The gene calls are TRBV24-1 and TRBJ1-1; TRBD1 matches at 10 bases. V gave up 5 bases and J gave up 5 bases; unmatched junction bases: 10. Germline loops: CDR1 KGHDR, CDR2 SFDVKD. CDR3 length: 16 amino acids. The chain's CDR3 is CATSGRQGARETEAFF. CDR3 nucleotides: TGTGCCACCAGTGGCCGACAGGGGGCGAGGGAGACTGAAGCTTTCTTT.

This rearrangement joins TRBV19 to TRBJ1-2, with D possibly being TRBD1 (5 bases). Germline loops: CDR1 LNHDA, CDR2 SQIVND (reference sequence). The CDR3 sequence is 16 residues long. V lost 7 bases and J lost 4, with 22 bases in between. CDR3 region: CASTLGGAGPSYGYTF. The CDR3 DNA is TGTGCCAGTACCCTCGGCGGAGCGGGGCCAAGCTATGGCTACACCTTC.

The chain recombines TRBV19 with TRBJ1-5; TRBD1 might be the D (5 bases). The CDR3 contains 15 residues. The ends were cut back, 8 bases at V and 7 bases at J, with 21 bases in the middle. Germline-derived CDR1 and CDR2 are LNHDA and SQIVND (reference sequence). The DNA of the CDR3 is TGTGCCAGTTCAACGCGGGGGGGGATTCGACAGCCCCAGCATTTT. The encoded protein is CASSTRGGIRQPQHF.

This chain uses TRBV10-3 with TRBJ1-6; possibly TRBD1 for D (6 bases). This CDR3 has 14 residues. The germline V gene has CDR1 ENHRY and CDR2 SYGVKD. V lost 3 bases and J lost 8, with 11 bases in between. The CDR3 region has the DNA TGTGCCATCAGTGATCGGGGGGCGGATTCACCCCTCCACTTT. It translates to CAISDRGADSPLHF.

The chain has TRBV19 and TRBJ2-1; unclear D gene. Germline CDR1 reads LNHDA; CDR2 reads SQIVND (reference sequence). This CDR3 region has 13 residues. Trimming removed 9 bases at V and 12 bases at J, with 21 bases between. The CDR3 nucleotides are TGTGCCAGCGCAAAGGAGCCAACAATGAGGCAGTTCTTC. Residues: CASAKEPTMRQFF. Filled out from reference TRBV19 and TRBJ2-1, the complete variable domain reads DGGITQSPKYLFRKEGQNVTLSCEQNLNHDAMYWYRQDPGQGLRLIYYSQIVNDFQKGDIAEGYSVSREKKESFPLTVTSAQKNPTAFYLCASAKEPTMRQFFGPGTRLTVL.

V and J are TRBV5-4 and TRBJ2-3, with D maybe TRBD1 (5 bases). The CDR3 runs to 14 residues. The germline V gene encodes CDR1 SGHNT and CDR2 YYREEE (reference sequence). Trimming pared 1 base from V and 3 bases from J, leaving 9 bases between. Written as DNA, the CDR3 is TGTGCCAGCAGCTTGTCCCAGGGAACAGATACGCAGTATTTT. Its protein is CASSLSQGTDTQYF.

The chain couples TRBV11-2 to TRBJ2-6; D possibly corresponds to TRBD2 (5 bases). The ends were cut back, 5 bases at V and 0 bases at J, with 17 bases in the middle. CDR1 is SGHAT and CDR2 is FQNNGV in the germline V gene. CDR3 length: 18 residues. For the CDR3, the DNA is TGTGCCAGCAGCCCCCGAGGGCCCACCGACTCTGGGGCCAACGTCCTGACTTTC. Amino acid sequence: CASSPRGPTDSGANVLTF.

This clone appeared a few times. The gene calls are TRBV6-2 or TRBV6-3 and TRBJ1-1, with D perhaps TRBD1 (6 bases). V was shortened by 6 bases and J by 1 base, with 15 bases between the two germline ends. The CDR3 runs 15 residues. Germline CDR1 reads MNHEY; CDR2 reads SVGEGT. This chain's CDR3 is CASSPTGLSNTEAFF. The CDR3 nucleotides read TGTGCCAGCAGCCCTACAGGGTTATCGAACACTGAAGCTTTCTTT.

The rearrangement uses TRBV12-3 or TRBV12-4 and TRBJ1-1; D is unclear. The V gene lost 3 bases and the J gene lost 2 bases, with 7 bases spanning the gap. CDR3 length: 13 residues. The CDR3: CASSLRSNTEAFF. The CDR3 DNA is TGTGCCAGCAGTTTGCGGTCAAACACTGAAGCTTTCTTT.

The chain employs TRBV14 and TRBJ2-7; D remains ambiguous. The length of the CDR3 is 15 residues. CDR1 is SGHDN, CDR2 FVKESK, per germline. Trimming took 1 base from V and 2 from J, leaving 12 bases between them. This CDR3 reads CASSQGASPTYEQYF. The CDR3 region has the DNA TGTGCCAGCAGCCAAGGGGCCAGTCCTACCTACGAGCAGTACTTC.

The rearrangement links TRBV28 to TRBJ2-7; a possible D gene is TRBD2 (5 bases). Trimming cost V 1 base and J 2 bases, with 24 bases left between them. The CDR3 spans 19 residues. From germline, CDR1 is MDHEN and CDR2 SYDVKM. The CDR3 loop reads CASSLYSRLAGPVPYEQYF. Here the CDR3 DNA reads TGTGCCAGCAGTTTATATAGCAGGTTGGCGGGTCCAGTACCCTACGAGCAGTACTTC.

The chain is built from TRBV10-2 and TRBJ1-5; D unresolved. V was cut by 2 bases and J by 9 bases, with 14 bases left in between. Per the germline V gene, CDR1 is WSHSY and CDR2 is SAAADI. The CDR3 spans 14 residues. The CDR3 DNA is TGCGCCAGCAGTGAGGAATCCGGTGCCTGGCCCCAGCATTTT. Translated, it gives CASSEESGAWPQHF.